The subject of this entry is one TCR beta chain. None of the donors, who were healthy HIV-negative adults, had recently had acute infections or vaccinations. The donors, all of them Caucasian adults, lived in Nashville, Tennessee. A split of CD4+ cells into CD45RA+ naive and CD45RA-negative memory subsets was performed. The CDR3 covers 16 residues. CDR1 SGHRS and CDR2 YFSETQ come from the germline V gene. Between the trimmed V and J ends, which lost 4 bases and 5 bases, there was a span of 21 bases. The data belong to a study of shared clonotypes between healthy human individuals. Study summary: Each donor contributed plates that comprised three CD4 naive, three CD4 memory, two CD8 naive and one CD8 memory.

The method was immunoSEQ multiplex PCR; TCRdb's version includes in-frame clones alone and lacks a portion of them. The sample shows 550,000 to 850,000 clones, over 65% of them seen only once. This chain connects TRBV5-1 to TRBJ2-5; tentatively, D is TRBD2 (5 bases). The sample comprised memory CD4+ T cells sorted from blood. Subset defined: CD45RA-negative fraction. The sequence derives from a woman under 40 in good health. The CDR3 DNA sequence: TGCGCCAGCAGCCCAGGAGCGGTCCCTGGGGTGGAGACCCAGTACTTC. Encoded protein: CASSPGAVPGVETQYF. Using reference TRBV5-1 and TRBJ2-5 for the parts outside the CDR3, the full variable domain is KAGVTQTPRYLIKTRGQQVTLSCSPISGHRSVSWYQQTPGQGLQFLFEYFSETQRNKGNFPGRFSGRQFSNSRSEMNVSTLELGDSALYLCASSPGAVPGVETQYFGPGTRLLVL.